This T cell receptor beta chain was identified during a study of radiotherapy plus CTLA-4 blockade in lung cancer. Overall study context: Objective response was observed in about 19% of patients, and disease control in approximately 30%.

It was focal radiation plus CTLA-4 blockade with ipilimumab that patients with chemo-refractory metastatic non-small-cell lung cancer received. Some clones are missing from TCRdb's copy, which holds only in-frame ones; the method was immunoSEQ multiplex PCR. The sample shows over 60,000 clones, around 87% of them seen only once. CDR1 is SGHRS, CDR2 YFSETQ, per germline. This CDR3 has 13 amino acids. V gave up 0 bases and J gave up 7 bases, with 10 bases separating them. In this sample, this clone turned up a few times. Its cognate antigen is unknown. Study-wide points: Clones of tumor-derived TCRs expanded in blood after radiotherapy plus ipilimumab. Response was reportedly best predicted by early blood T cell clone dynamics, with interferon-beta.

This receptor was identified in a human donor with non-small cell lung cancer that progressed on radiotherapy plus ipilimumab. The source material was peripheral blood, sampled from a patient treated with radiotherapy plus ipilimumab. This chain joins TRBV5-1 and TRBJ2-5, with D possibly TRBD2 on 6 matching bases. The CDR3 sequence is CASSLGGDGTQYF. The CDR3 DNA sequence: TGCGCCAGCAGCTTGGGCGGGGACGGGACCCAGTACTTC.